The clone carrying this TCR beta chain was counted between two and nine times. What it recognizes is unknown. The data are from a study of beta chain features in type 1 diabetes. Broader study findings: The influence of HLA type on TCRB rearrangement stayed undetermined. In every one of the four CD4+ subsets, TCRB CDR3s were moderately but significantly shorter in Type 1 diabetes patients.

Donors contributed one heparinised blood draw apiece, averaging approximately 0.12 L. The isolated RNA, all of it, was reverse transcribed, so expressed TCRB transcripts were what got sequenced. The table came from immunoSEQ multiplex PCR; TCRdb's copy has only in-frame clones and leaves some out. Of some 150,000 clones listed, around 10% are singletons. The CDR3 totals 17 residues. Per the germline V gene, CDR1 is SGDLS and CDR2 is YYNGEE. Trimming took 6 bases from V and 2 from J; bases not matched to a gene: 10. Material: central memory CD4+ T cells from blood. V usage is TRBV9 and J usage is TRBJ2-2; 10 nucleotides agree with TRBD2. This TCR was recovered from a young man in good health. CDR3 bases: TGTGCCAGCACCCTAAGCGGGGGGGCAACAAACACCGGGGAGCTGTTTTTT. Translation: CASTLSGGATNTGELFF.